The rows below give T cell receptor beta chains drawn from one sample of a study of glioma-infiltrating T cells after dendritic cell vaccination. TCRdb's table, derived via immunoSEQ multiplex PCR, lists solely in-frame clones and lacks some. Found here are roughly 51,000 clones, over 75% of them singletons; the top ten hold roughly 10%. Here the sequenced sample was blood, taken before dendritic cell vaccination. The receptors stem from a human donor with glioblastoma. CDR3s include the opening cysteine and the closing phenylalanine or tryptophan. A D gene is named only where the DNA matches it firmly. Some rows have no size entry. The others give once, few or many, or a class for an expanded clone.

cdr3_aa | cdr3_nt | clone_size | v_call | d_call | j_call
CASSGQGFTGELFF | TGTGCCAGTAGTGGTCAGGGTTTCACCGGGGAGCTGTTTTTT | - | TRBV19 | - | TRBJ2-2
CASTPRGNSGANVLTF | TGTGCCAGTACCCCACGCGGGAACTCTGGGGCCAACGTCCTGACTTTC | - | TRBV19 | - | TRBJ2-6
CASSADRGLNEQYF | TGTGCCAGCAGCGCCGACAGGGGGCTTAACGAGCAGTACTTC | - | TRBV5-4 | TRBD1 | TRBJ2-7
CASSFGQGAGRRETQYF | TGTGCCAGTAGTTTCGGACAGGGGGCTGGAAGGCGAGAGACCCAGTACTTC | - | TRBV19 | TRBD1 | TRBJ2-5
CASSPGQGNTEAFF | TGTGCCAGCTCACCGGGACAGGGGAACACTGAAGCTTTCTTT | - | TRBV18 | TRBD1 | TRBJ1-1
CAISDRLRSEDRDTGELFF | TGTGCCATCAGTGACCGTCTTCGGTCGGAGGACAGAGACACCGGGGAGCTGTTTTTT | - | TRBV10-3 | - | TRBJ2-2
CASSGSGRVSDGYTF | TGTGCCAGCAGTGGGTCAGGGAGGGTATCCGATGGCTACACCTTC | - | TRBV6-1 | - | TRBJ1-2
CASSSQGIHGYTF | TGTGCCAGCAGCTCGCAGGGTATTCACGGCTACACCTTC | - | TRBV11-1 | - | TRBJ1-2
CASGSGLEDTQYF | TGTGCTAGTGGTTCGGGACTAGAGGATACGCAGTATTTT | few | TRBV12-5 | TRBD2 | TRBJ2-3
CASSPSAGMAGYTF | TGTGCCAGCTCACCATCGGCGGGAATGGCTGGCTACACCTTC | - | TRBV18 | - | TRBJ1-2
CASSQIPQANYGYTF | TGTGCCAGCAGCCAAATCCCCCAGGCCAACTATGGCTACACCTTC | - | TRBV4-2 | - | TRBJ1-2
CASRGLGGPGTGGGNSPLHF | TGTGCCAGCAGAGGCCTCGGGGGTCCCGGGACAGGGGGCGGTAATTCACCCCTCCACTTT | - | TRBV2 | TRBD1 | TRBJ1-6
CASSLEASGRYGYTF | TGTGCCAGCAGCTTAGAGGCGTCGGGAAGGTATGGCTACACCTTC | - | TRBV11-2 | - | TRBJ1-2
CASSDSSAGGPGSDTQYF | TGTGCCAGCAGTGACTCGTCGGCGGGAGGGCCCGGATCAGATACGCAGTATTTT | once | TRBV6-4 | TRBD2 | TRBJ2-3
CSAYPAGEDGYTF | TGCAGCGCCTACCCCGCTGGGGAGGATGGCTACACCTTC | - | TRBV29-1 | - | TRBJ1-2
CASSLDSFYGYTF | TGTGCCAGCAGCCTGGACTCATTTTATGGCTACACCTTC | - | TRBV7-9 | - | TRBJ1-2
CASSSILTRASYNEQFF | TGTGCCAGCAGCTCTATCCTAACTAGAGCCTCCTACAATGAGCAGTTCTTC | - | TRBV5-4 | - | TRBJ2-1
CAVRSGLAVGELFF | TGTGCCGTGCGATCGGGACTAGCGGTCGGGGAGCTGTTTTTT | - | TRBV6-5 | TRBD2 | TRBJ2-2
CASRSGNTEAFF | TGTGCCAGTAGATCGGGGAACACTGAAGCTTTCTTT | - | TRBV2 | - | TRBJ1-1
CATSRDWDRGNTGELFF | TGTGCCACCAGCAGAGATTGGGACAGGGGAAACACCGGGGAGCTGTTTTTT | - | TRBV15 | TRBD1 | TRBJ2-2
CASSPPGQNQPQHF | TGTGCCAGCTCACCACCGGGACAGAATCAGCCCCAGCATTTT | - | TRBV18 | TRBD1 | TRBJ1-5
CATSNGETGLGYNEQFF | TGTGCCACCAGCAATGGGGAGACAGGGCTAGGGTACAATGAGCAGTTCTTC | - | TRBV15 | TRBD1 | TRBJ2-1
CAWSPQGNQPQHF | TGTGCCTGGAGCCCACAGGGAAATCAGCCCCAGCATTTT | - | TRBV30 | - | TRBJ1-5
CASQGASGNTEAFF | TGTGCCAGCCAAGGGGCCTCAGGGAACACTGAAGCTTTCTTT | - | TRBV6-6 | - | TRBJ1-1
CASSSTGNTQYF | TGTGCCAGCAGCAGCACGGGAAATACGCAGTATTTT | - | TRBV7-2 | - | TRBJ2-3
CASSLTVARNEQFF | TGTGCCAGCAGTCTAACTGTGGCGAGGAATGAGCAGTTCTTC | - | TRBV27 | - | TRBJ2-1
CASSLGGRTNQPQHF | TGTGCCAGCAGCTTGGGGGGGCGCACCAATCAGCCCCAGCATTTT | - | TRBV7-2 | - | TRBJ1-5
CASSQARGRANTEAFF | TGCGCCAGCAGCCAAGCCCGGGGAAGGGCGAACACTGAAGCTTTCTTT | - | TRBV4-3 | - | TRBJ1-1
CASSHERNYGYTF | TGCGCCAGCAGCCATGAACGGAACTATGGCTACACCTTC | - | TRBV4-3 | - | TRBJ1-2
CATSRDPGGDNEQFF | TGTGCCACCAGCAGAGATCCGGGGGGAGACAATGAGCAGTTCTTC | few | TRBV15 | TRBD2 | TRBJ2-1
CASSEAGGLNQPQHF | TGTGCCAGCAGTGAAGCAGGGGGCCTTAATCAGCCCCAGCATTTT | - | TRBV6-1 | TRBD1 | TRBJ1-5
CASSAPGQSLANYGYTF | TGTGCCAGCAGTGCACCGGGACAAAGCCTAGCTAACTATGGCTACACCTTC | - | TRBV6-1 | - | TRBJ1-2
CASSPYSGEKLFF | TGTGCCAGCAGCCCATACTCTGGTGAAAAACTGTTTTTT | - | TRBV7-9 | - | TRBJ1-4
CASSPGLGGFAGEQYF | TGTGCCAGCTCACCGGGACTTGGGGGTTTCGCGGGGGAGCAGTACTTC | - | TRBV18 | TRBD2 | TRBJ2-5
CASSPWGGTGQETQYF | TGTGCCAGCAGCCCTTGGGGCGGGACAGGCCAAGAGACCCAGTACTTC | - | TRBV5-4 | TRBD1 | TRBJ2-5
CASSLGNRGGTGELFF | TGTGCCAGCAGCTTGGGGAACAGGGGGGGCACCGGGGAGCTGTTTTTT | - | TRBV5-6 | - | TRBJ2-2
CASSTGTGNQPQHF | TGTGCCAGCAGCACCGGGACAGGGAATCAGCCCCAGCATTTT | few | TRBV5-5 | TRBD1 | TRBJ1-5
CASSSSAVPYNEQFF | TGTGCCAGCAGCTCCTCAGCGGTACCCTACAATGAGCAGTTCTTC | - | TRBV7-3 | - | TRBJ2-1
CAWSPVSLAFF | TGTGCCTGGAGTCCAGTATCGCTAGCTTTCTTT | - | TRBV30 | - | TRBJ1-1
CASSLDLAGGSNEQFF | TGCGCCAGCAGCTTGGACCTAGCGGGGGGTAGCAATGAGCAGTTCTTC | - | TRBV5-1 | TRBD2 | TRBJ2-1
CASSFVSGLRDTEAFF | TGTGCCAGCAGTTTTGTTTCGGGGTTAAGGGACACTGAAGCTTTCTTT | once | TRBV27 | - | TRBJ1-1
CASRGAGVYNEQFF | TGTGCCAGCAGGGGAGCGGGAGTATATAATGAGCAGTTCTTC | - | TRBV2 | TRBD2 | TRBJ2-1
CASSPGGWASNYGYTF | TGCGCCAGCAGCCCCGGGGGATGGGCATCTAACTATGGCTACACCTTC | - | TRBV4-3 | - | TRBJ1-2